This T cell receptor (beta chain) was sequenced in a study of shared clonotypes between healthy human individuals. The repertoire was sequenced with immunoSEQ multiplex PCR; TCRdb's copy has only in-frame clones and lacks some. Among roughly 1,800,000 clones listed, about 95% were seen once. Naive CD8 cells comprised CD45RO-negative, CCR7-positively selected cells, excluding terminally differentiated effector memory CD45RA+ cells. The length of the CDR3 is 13 residues. Germline V gene data show CDR1 as SGHVS and CDR2 as FNYEAQ. V lost 4 bases, J lost 5 bases, and 9 bases lay in between. The sequence was collected from a man between 18 and 29 years old in good health. Material for sequencing was naive CD8+ T cells sorted from blood. The chain recombines TRBV7-6 with TRBJ2-1; perhaps TRBD2 as D (6 bases). CDR3 sequence: CASSWGLDNEQFF. The CDR3 coding sequence is TGTGCCAGCAGCTGGGGACTCGACAATGAGCAGTTCTTC.